The entry below gives a single T cell receptor beta chain sequence along with its context. Participant-given clinical history determined each cohort assignment. This sample is part of a study of blood T cell repertoires in COVID-19. Study details: Material from acute and convalescent COVID-19 was sourced from the United States, Italy and Spain.

As handled by the study authors: Amplifying reference gene primers gave estimates of nucleated cell counts. Clones were read by immunoSEQ multiplex PCR, and TCRdb kept only the in-frame ones, dropping some. The D gene and trimming were derived from the DNA, and the V and J assignments and clone size from that table. The sample shows 200,000 to 250,000 clones, about 88% of them seen only once. Germline loops: CDR1 LNHDA, CDR2 SQIVND (reference sequence). The V gene lost 3 bases and the J gene lost 5 bases, with 13 bases spanning the gap. This CDR3 has 14 amino acids. The clonotype originates from a woman in her 30s who had recovered from COVID-19. This chain joins TRBV19 and TRBJ1-1; maybe TRBD1 (5 bases). Specimen: PBMCs or T cells enriched from blood (not recorded which). The CDR3 sequence is CASSMRRGGTEAFF. The CDR3 DNA follows: TGTGCCAGTAGTATGAGGAGGGGTGGAACTGAAGCTTTCTTT.